This T cell receptor beta chain stems from a study of early T cells in non-severe SARS-CoV-2 infection. MiXCR was run by TCRdb on the 5' RACE reads, yielding one entry per CDR3 protein. This sample has roughly 93,000 distinct CDR3 sequences, with roughly 11% found just once. This clonotype was counted at least ten times. Sequencing was performed on whole blood. This receptor was identified in an adult who was a healthcare worker with PCR-confirmed SARS-CoV-2 infection or an uninfected control (not recorded which).

CDR3 coding DNA: TGTGCCAGCAGTGAAGGAGGGACAGGGGTATCACCCCTCCACTTT. Translated: CASSEGGTGVSPLHF. The chain carries TRBV2 and TRBJ1-6, with TRBD1 matching 10 bases. The V and J ends lost 1 base and 10 bases, in that order; junction bases with no gene match: 4. Germline CDR1 is SNHLY and CDR2 is FYNNEI. CDR3 size: 15 residues.